The 8 T cell receptor beta chains below all came from one sample that was sequenced in a study of cytomegalovirus exposure and HLA in healthy donors. 13 Jbeta primers and 60 Vbeta primers were used for the PCR. Only in-frame clones appear in the TCRdb table, and some are missing; sequencing was by immunoSEQ multiplex PCR. Here the sample spans under 200,000 clones, over 75% being singletons. The source material was PBMCs. These receptors came from a human donor in good health.

Comments on this clone: Other DNA sequences of this sample code for an identical CDR3. The chain recombines TRBV4-3 with TRBJ1-1, with D possibly matching TRBD1 (6 bases). Trimming removed 3 bases at V and 3 bases at J, with 8 bases between. Germline assignment: CDR1 LGHNA and CDR2 YSLEER. The length of the CDR3 is 13 residues. This chain's CDR3 is CASSHSGDTEAFF. The DNA for the CDR3 is TGCGCCAGCAGCCATTCAGGGGACACTGAAGCTTTCTTT.

The genes are TRBV7-6 and TRBJ1-1; D call uncertain. From germline, CDR1 is SGHVS and CDR2 FNYEAQ. V was trimmed by 4 bases and J by 4 bases, leaving 10 bases between them. The CDR3 totals 13 residues. For the CDR3, the DNA is TGTGCCAGCAGCTCATACCCGGGCACTGAAGCTTTCTTT. It yields the protein CASSSYPGTEAFF.

The chain links TRBV27 to TRBJ1-1, with a possible D match to TRBD1 (5 bases). Deletions cut 3 bases from V and 1 base from J, with 12 bases between. Germline V gives CDR1 MNHEY, CDR2 SMNVEV (reference sequence). The CDR3 length is 15 residues. CDR3 sequence (DNA): TGTGCCAGCAGTTTTTGGGGGGGTGGGAACACTGAAGCTTTCTTT. Its translation is CASSFWGGGNTEAFF.

The chain joins TRBV29-1 to TRBJ2-3, with D perhaps TRBD2 (7 bases). V lost 6 bases and J lost 0, with 16 bases in between. CDR1 and CDR2 (germline): SQVTM, ANQGSEA. The CDR3 runs 15 residues. The CDR3 here is CSVPPGGTSTDTQYF. DNA of the CDR3: TGCAGCGTCCCACCCGGGGGGACAAGCACAGATACGCAGTATTTT.

The genes are TRBV11-2 and TRBJ1-2; D remains ambiguous. Looked up from germline, CDR1 is SGHAT and CDR2 is FQNNGV. With 2 bases removed from V and 6 bases from J, the gap between germline ends came to 7 bases. This CDR3 is built from 12 residues. The CDR3 coding sequence is TGTGCCAGCAGCTTAACGCGGGATGGCTACACCTTC. This translates into CASSLTRDGYTF.

The rearrangement joins TRBV5-1 to TRBJ1-5; a weak D match, TRBD1 (5 bases). Germline assignment: CDR1 SGHRS and CDR2 YFSETQ. This CDR3 is 15 amino acids long. The ends were cut back, 8 bases at V and 0 bases at J, with 15 bases in the middle. The DNA for the CDR3 is TGCGCCAGTCGCGCGGGGGTGGATAGCAATCAGCCCCAGCATTTT. Its protein product is CASRAGVDSNQPQHF.

This rearrangement joins TRBV11-3 to TRBJ2-7, with 7 bases aligning to TRBD1. The junction had 8 bases not matched to a gene; V was cut back by 6 bases and J by 6 bases. CDR3 size: 13 residues. The germline gives CDR1 SGHNT, CDR2 YENEEA. CDR3 nucleotides: TGTGCCAGCAGTAGACAGGGATCGGCCGAGCAGTACTTC. Amino acids: CASSRQGSAEQYF.

This clone was observed a few times. Written as DNA, the CDR3 is TGTGCCAGCAGCTTTTTCGGGGGGCTGGGCGGGGAGCTGTTTTTT. This codes for CASSFFGGLGGELFF. The rearrangement joins TRBV5-4 to TRBJ2-2; D possibly corresponds to TRBD2 (7 bases). Germline values: CDR1 SGHNT, CDR2 YYREEE (reference sequence). The CDR3 has 15 residues. The V and J ends lost 2 bases and 7 bases respectively, with 15 bases between them.